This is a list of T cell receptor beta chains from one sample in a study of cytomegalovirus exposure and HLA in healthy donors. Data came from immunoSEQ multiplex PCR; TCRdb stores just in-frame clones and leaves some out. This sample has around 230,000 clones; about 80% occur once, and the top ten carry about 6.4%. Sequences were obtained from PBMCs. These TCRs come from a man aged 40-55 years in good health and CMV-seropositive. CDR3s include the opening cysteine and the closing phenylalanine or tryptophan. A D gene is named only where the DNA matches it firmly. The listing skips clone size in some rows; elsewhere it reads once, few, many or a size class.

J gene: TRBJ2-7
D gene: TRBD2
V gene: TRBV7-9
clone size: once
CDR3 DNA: TGTGCCAGCAGCTTAGGGCTAGCGGGAGCCAGCTCCTACGAGCAGTACTTC
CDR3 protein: CASSLGLAGASSYEQYF

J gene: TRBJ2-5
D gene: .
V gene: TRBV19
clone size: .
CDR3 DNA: TGTGCCAGTAGTATAGTTCATCAAGAGACCCAGTACTTC
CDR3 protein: CASSIVHQETQYF

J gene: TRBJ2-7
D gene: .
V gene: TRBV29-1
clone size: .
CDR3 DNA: TGCAGCGTTGAAGGTCTGACAGGCCCCTACGAGCAGTACTTC
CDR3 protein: CSVEGLTGPYEQYF

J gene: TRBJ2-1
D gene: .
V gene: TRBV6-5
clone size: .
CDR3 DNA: TGTGCCAGCAGTTACTCCTCTTTATATGAGCAGTTCTTC
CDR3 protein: CASSYSSLYEQFF

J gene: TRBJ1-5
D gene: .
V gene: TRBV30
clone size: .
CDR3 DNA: TGTGCCTGGAGTGTTGGAGCCAGCAATCAGCCCCAGCATTTT
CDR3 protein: CAWSVGASNQPQHF

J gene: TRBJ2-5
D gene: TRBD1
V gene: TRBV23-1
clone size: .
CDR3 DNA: TGCGCCAGCAGTCAACCCGACGGACAGGGAAGGACCCAGTACTTC
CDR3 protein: CASSQPDGQGRTQYF

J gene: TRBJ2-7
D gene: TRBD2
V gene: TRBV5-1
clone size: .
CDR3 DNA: TGCGCCAGCAGCTTGGGCTCGGGAGGTACGAGTCAGCAGTACTTC
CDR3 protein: CASSLGSGGTSQQYF

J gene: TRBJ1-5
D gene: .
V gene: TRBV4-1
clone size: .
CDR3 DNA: TGCGCCAGCAGCCAAGATTTTGGAGAGTTCCTCTATAGCAATCAGCCCCAGCATTTT
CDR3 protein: CASSQDFGEFLYSNQPQHF

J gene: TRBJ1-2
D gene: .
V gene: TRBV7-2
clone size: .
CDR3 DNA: TGTGCCAGCAGCTTAGCCCTATATGGCTACACCTTC
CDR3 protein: CASSLALYGYTF

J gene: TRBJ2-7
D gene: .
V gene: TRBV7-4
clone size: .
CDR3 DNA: TGTGCCAGCAGCTCCTTCTACGAGCAGTACTTC
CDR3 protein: CASSSFYEQYF

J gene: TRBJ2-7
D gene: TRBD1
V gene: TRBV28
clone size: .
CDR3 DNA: TGTGCCAGCAGTCTCGACAGGGCGGAGCAGTACTTC
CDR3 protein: CASSLDRAEQYF

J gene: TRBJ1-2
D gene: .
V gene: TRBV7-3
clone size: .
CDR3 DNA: TGTGCCAGCAGCTTAACCAGGGAAGCTCATGGCTACACCTTC
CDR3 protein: CASSLTREAHGYTF

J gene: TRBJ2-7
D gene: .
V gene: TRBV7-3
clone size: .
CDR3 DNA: TGTGCCAGCAGCTTAATACAGGGAAGCTCCTACGAGCAGTACTTC
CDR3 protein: CASSLIQGSSYEQYF

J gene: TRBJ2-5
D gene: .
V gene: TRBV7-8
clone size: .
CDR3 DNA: TGTGCCAGCAGCCCCACGAGGGTCCAAGAGACCCAGTACTTC
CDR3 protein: CASSPTRVQETQYF

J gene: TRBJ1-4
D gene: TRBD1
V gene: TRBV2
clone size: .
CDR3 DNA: TGTGCCAGCCAAACGAGGACAGGCGGGGATGAAAAACTGTTTTTT
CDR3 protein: CASQTRTGGDEKLFF

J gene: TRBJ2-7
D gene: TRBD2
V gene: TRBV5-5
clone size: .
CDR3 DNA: TGTGCCAGCAGCTCCCCTCCAGCGGGAGACTACGAGCAGTACTTC
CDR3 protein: CASSSPPAGDYEQYF

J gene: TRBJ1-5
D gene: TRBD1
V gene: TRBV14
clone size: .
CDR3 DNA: TGTGCCAGCAGCCAAGCTTCGGACAGGCGGGACCGGAGTCAGCCCCAGCATTTT
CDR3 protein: CASSQASDRRDRSQPQHF

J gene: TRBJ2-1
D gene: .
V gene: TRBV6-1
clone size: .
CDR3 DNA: TGTGCCAGCAGTGAACGGGGGAACAGGGGACCCTACAATGAGCAGTTCTTC
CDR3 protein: CASSERGNRGPYNEQFF

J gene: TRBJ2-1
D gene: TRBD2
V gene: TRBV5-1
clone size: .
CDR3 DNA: TGCGCCAGCAGCTTGGGACTAGCGGGAGATAGTGAGCAGTTCTTC
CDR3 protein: CASSLGLAGDSEQFF

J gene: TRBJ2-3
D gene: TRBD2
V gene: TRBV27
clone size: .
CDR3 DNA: TGTGCCAGCAGTTGGGCTAGCGGTGCATTAGGTACAGATACGCAGTATTTT
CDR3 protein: CASSWASGALGTDTQYF

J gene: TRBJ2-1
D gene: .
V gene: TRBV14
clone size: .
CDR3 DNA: TGTGCCAGCAGCCTCCGGGACTTCTACAATGAGCAGTTCTTC
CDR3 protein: CASSLRDFYNEQFF

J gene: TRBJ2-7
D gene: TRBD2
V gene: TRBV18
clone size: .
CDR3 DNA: TGTGCCAGCTCACCGCCGGGACTAGCGGGCTCCTACGAGCAGTACTTC
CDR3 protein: CASSPPGLAGSYEQYF

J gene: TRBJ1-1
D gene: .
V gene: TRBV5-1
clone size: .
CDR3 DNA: TGCGCCAGCAGCGCGGCGGCAGTCACGGTGAACACTGAAGCTTTCTTT
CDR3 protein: CASSAAAVTVNTEAFF

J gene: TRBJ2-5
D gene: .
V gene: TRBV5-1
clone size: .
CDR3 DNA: TGCGCCAGCAGCCCCCAACAAGAGACCCAGTACTTC
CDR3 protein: CASSPQQETQYF

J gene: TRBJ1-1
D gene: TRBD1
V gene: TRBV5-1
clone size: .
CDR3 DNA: TGCGCCAGCACCTTGACAGGGGGTGACACTGAAGCTTTCTTT
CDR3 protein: CASTLTGGDTEAFF

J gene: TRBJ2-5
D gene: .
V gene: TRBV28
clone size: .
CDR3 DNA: TGTGCCAGCAGTATTAGAGGGGAGACCCAGTACTTC
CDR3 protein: CASSIRGETQYF

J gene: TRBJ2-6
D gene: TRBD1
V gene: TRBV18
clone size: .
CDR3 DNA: TGTGCCAGCTCAAACAGGACAGGGACCCCTGGGGCCAACGTCCTGACTTTC
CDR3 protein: CASSNRTGTPGANVLTF

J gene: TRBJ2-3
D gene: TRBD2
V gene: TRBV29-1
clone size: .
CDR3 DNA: TGCAGCGTTGCGTTAGCGGGAGGGGGCACAGATACGCAGTATTTT
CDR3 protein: CSVALAGGGTDTQYF

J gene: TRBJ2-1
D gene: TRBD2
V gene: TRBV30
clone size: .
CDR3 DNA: TGTGCCTGGAGAAGAAGCGGGATGTACAATGAGCAGTTCTTC
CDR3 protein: CAWRRSGMYNEQFF

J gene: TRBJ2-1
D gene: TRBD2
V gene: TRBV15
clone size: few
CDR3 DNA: TGTGCCACACGGACTAGCGGGAGTAATGAGCAGTTCTTC
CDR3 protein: CATRTSGSNEQFF

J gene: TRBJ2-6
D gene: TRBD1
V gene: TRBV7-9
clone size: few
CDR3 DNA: TGTGCCAGCAGCCCGGGACAGCTCAGCTCTGGGGCCAACGTCCTGACTTTC
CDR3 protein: CASSPGQLSSGANVLTF

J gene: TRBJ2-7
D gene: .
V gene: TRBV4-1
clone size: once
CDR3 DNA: TGCGCCAGCACCCTGAATCGGAGGGGCCCCTACGAGCAGTACTTC
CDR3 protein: CASTLNRRGPYEQYF

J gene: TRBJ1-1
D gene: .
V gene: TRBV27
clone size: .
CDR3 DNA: TGTGCCAGCAGTCCCCAAGGACAGTCCCAAGTGGGGGACACTGAAGCTTTCTTT
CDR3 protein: CASSPQGQSQVGDTEAFF

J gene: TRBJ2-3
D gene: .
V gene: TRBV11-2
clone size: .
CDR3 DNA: TGTGCCAGCAGCTTACAGCGATACACAGATACGCAGTATTTT
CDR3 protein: CASSLQRYTDTQYF

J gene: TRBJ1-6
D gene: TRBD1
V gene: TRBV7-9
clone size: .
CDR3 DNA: TGTGCCAGCAGCTTAGGACAGGGCATTTCACCCCTCCACTTT
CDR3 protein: CASSLGQGISPLHF

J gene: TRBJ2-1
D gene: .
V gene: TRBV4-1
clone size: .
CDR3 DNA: TGCGCCAGCAGCTATGGCGGGGACAATGAGCAGTTCTTC
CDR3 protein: CASSYGGDNEQFF

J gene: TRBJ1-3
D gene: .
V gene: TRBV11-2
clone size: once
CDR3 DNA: TGTGCCAGCAGCCGGGATGAGGTCTCTGGAAACACCATATATTTT
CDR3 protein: CASSRDEVSGNTIYF

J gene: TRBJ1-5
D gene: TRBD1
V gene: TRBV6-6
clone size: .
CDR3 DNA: TGTGCCAGCACTCCGGACAGGGTCAGCAATCAGCCCCAGCATTTT
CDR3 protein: CASTPDRVSNQPQHF

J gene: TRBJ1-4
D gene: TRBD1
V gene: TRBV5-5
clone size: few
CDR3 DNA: TGTGCCAGCAGCCTCGGTCAGGGGGAGGAAAAACTGTTTTTT
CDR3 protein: CASSLGQGEEKLFF

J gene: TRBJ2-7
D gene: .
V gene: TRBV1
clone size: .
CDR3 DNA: TGCACCAGCAGCCAACCCGGGACTAGGCCCTACGAGCAGTACTTC
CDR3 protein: CTSSQPGTRPYEQYF

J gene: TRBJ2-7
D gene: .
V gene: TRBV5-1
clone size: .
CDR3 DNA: TGCGCCAGCAGCCTACCCCCGGGAGCCGGATACGAGCAGTACTTC
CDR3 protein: CASSLPPGAGYEQYF

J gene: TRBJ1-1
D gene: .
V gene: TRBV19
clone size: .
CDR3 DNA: TGTGCCAGTAGTATCCAGGGAGGGATGAACACTGAAGCTTTCTTT
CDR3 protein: CASSIQGGMNTEAFF

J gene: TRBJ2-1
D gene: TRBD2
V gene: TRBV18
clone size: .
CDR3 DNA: TGTGCCAGCTCACCTCGGACTAGCGGGGGGGGGTACAATGAGCAGTTCTTC
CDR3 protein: CASSPRTSGGGYNEQFF

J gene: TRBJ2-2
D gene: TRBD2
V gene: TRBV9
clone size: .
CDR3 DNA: TGTGCCAGCGGCGTAAAGCTAGCGGGAGGGTCCGGGGAGCTGTTTTTT
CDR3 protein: CASGVKLAGGSGELFF